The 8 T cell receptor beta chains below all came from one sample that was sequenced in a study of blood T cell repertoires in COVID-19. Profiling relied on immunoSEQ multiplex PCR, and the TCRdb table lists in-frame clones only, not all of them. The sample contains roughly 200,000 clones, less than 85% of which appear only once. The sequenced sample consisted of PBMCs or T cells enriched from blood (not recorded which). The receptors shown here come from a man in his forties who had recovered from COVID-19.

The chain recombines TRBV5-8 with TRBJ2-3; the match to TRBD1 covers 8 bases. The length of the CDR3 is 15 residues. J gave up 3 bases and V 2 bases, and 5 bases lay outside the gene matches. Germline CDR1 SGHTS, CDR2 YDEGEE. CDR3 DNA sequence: TGTGCCAGCAGCTTACGGACAGGGAGGACAGATACGCAGTATTTT. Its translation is CASSLRTGRTDTQYF.

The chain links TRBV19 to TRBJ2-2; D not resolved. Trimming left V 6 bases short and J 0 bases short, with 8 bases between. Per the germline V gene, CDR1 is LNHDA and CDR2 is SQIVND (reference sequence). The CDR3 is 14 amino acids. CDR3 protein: CASRAVANTGELFF. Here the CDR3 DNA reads TGTGCCAGTAGGGCGGTCGCGAACACCGGGGAGCTGTTTTTT.

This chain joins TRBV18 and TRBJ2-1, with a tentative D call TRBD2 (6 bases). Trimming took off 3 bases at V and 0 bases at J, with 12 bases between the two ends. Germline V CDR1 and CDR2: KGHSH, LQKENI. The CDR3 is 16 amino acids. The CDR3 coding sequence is TGTGCCAGCTCACCGGGACTCCTGAGCTCCTACAATGAGCAGTTCTTC. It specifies CASSPGLLSSYNEQFF.

CDR3 amino acids: CASSSGKMAQHF. CDR3 sequence (DNA): TGTGCCAGCAGCTCGGGGAAAATGGCCCAGCATTTT. The gene calls are TRBV7-8 and TRBJ1-5; D ambiguous. The germline V and J ends were trimmed by 4 bases and 11 bases, with 12 bases remaining between them. Germline V CDR1 and CDR2: SGHVS, FQNEAQ. The CDR3 runs 12 residues.

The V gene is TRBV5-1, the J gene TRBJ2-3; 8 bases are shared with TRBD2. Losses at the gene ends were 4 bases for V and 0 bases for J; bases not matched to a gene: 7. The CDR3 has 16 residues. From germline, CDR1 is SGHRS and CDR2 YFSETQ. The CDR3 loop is CASSPFASGSTDTQYF. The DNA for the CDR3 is TGCGCCAGCAGCCCCTTCGCTAGCGGGAGCACAGATACGCAGTATTTT.

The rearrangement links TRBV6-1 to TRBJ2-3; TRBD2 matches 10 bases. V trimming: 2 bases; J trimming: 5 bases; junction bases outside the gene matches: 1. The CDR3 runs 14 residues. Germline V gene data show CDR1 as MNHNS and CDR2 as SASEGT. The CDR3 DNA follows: TGTGCCAGCAGTGAACTAGCGGGAGAAGATACGCAGTATTTT. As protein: CASSELAGEDTQYF.

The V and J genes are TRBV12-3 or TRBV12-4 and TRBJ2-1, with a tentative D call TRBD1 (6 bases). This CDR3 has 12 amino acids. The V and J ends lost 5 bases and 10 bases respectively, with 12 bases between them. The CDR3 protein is CASSLGQTEQFF. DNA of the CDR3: TGTGCCAGCAGTCTAGGACAGACCGAGCAGTTCTTC.

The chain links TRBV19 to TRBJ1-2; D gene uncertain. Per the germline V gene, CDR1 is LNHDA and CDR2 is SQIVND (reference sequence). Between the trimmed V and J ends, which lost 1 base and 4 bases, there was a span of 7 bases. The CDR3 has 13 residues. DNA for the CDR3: TGTGCCAGTAGTATAGTAGAGGGCTATGGCTACACCTTC. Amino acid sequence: CASSIVEGYGYTF.